This T cell receptor (beta chain) was identified in a study of T cell responses to AZD1222 COVID-19 vaccine (dated by TCRdb to the early 2020s). With regard to the full study: A total of more than 230 trial participants underwent TCR sequencing, of whom 200 to 220 had received two doses of AZD1222 and 26 had received two doses of the MenACWY control vaccine. Trial participants were enrolled into age subgroups of 18-55, 56-69 and 70-plus years, which contained roughly 150, 30 and 60 TCR-sequenced participants, respectively.

Turning to this clone: It lacks a known antigen. The germline gene is not matched at one end of the junction; a read error may be the cause.

The CDR3 regions of human TCRbeta chains were subjected to immunosequencing. Per the original workflow: TCRs in the repertoires were compared against a reference library of SARS-CoV-2-specific TCRs that had been generated with the MIRA antigen-specificity platform. Breadth was defined as the fraction of unique TCRs that were SARS-CoV-2-associated, and depth was defined as the fraction of total T cells that were SARS-CoV-2-associated. Using the MIRA data, each spike-specific TCR was mapped to the spike region that the TCR reacts to and placed in a CD4 or CD8 class. Log10-transformed breadth and depth values were compared by one-way ANOVA with Sidak's multiple comparisons tests. The table was pulled from immuneACCESS by TCRdb, which kept in-frame rearrangements only. Such tables lose some clones; where checked, under half of the loss comes from unresolved V genes, and the rest has no known cause. Clone size and V and J calls were adopted from that table, with D and trimming inferred from the DNA. The sample data list roughly 150,000 clones, and 87% of these were observed just once. The ten largest clonotypes hold just over 9% of the sample.

The sample's time point label is to be understood as: about 28 days (+/-7) after the second vaccine dose. AZD1222 recipients with second doses at about 4 weeks or about 12 weeks were pooled, because spike-specific TCR depth and breadth did not differ between schedules. Vaccinee samples came from UK trials COV001 and COV002, including a single-blind randomized controlled phase 2/3 trial of AZD1222 (ChAdOx1 nCoV-19) in healthy adults. For TCRbeta chain sequencing, PBMC samples were collected from trial participants at day 0 and at day 28 after the second dose. Overall results and qualifications from the work: After two AZD1222 doses, spike-specific TCR breadth and depth were significantly higher than at day 0 and than in MenACWY recipients. Participants were mostly white British and included more females than males, and it was suggested by the authors that clonal diversity may have been underestimated. Reportedly, almost half of the unique spike-specific TCRs recognized epitopes lying outside the regions that are mutated in the B.1.351 and B.1.1.7 variants. Because no day 14 peak-response samples were available, the repertoires could be characterized only after the peak T cell response. CD4 TCRs associated with the vaccine covered the entire spike protein, and the dominant responses were in regions 160-218 and 743-854. Conclusions about previously exposed vaccinees are limited, since just a handful of AZD1222 recipients were seropositive for SARS-CoV-2 at baseline. In the small 56-69-year group, the increase in depth fell short of significance, most likely because of low power.

As encoded in the germline V gene (reference sequence), CDR1 is SSHAT while CDR2 is FNYEAQ. The CDR3 measures 16 amino acids from cysteine to phenylalanine. The entry retains the CDR3 DNA only, 48 bases that are in frame from base 1. Recombination connected TRBV7-7 to TRBJ2-7, with 7 middle bases fitting TRBD1. The specimen was peripheral blood, collected 28 days after the second AZD1222 dose. The receptor was derived from an adult who received the AZD1222 COVID-19 vaccine. Here the CDR3 is given as CASSLLSDRVGNEQYF. The DNA sequence follows: TGTGCTAGCAGCTTACTGTCCGACAGGGTTGGAAACGAGCAGTACTTC. Supplemented by the reference TRBV7-7 and TRBJ2-7 proteins around the CDR3, the complete variable domain is GAGVSQSPRYKVTKRGQDVTLRCDPISSHATLYWYQQALGQGPEFLTYFNYEAQPDKSGLPSDRFSAERPEGSISTLTIQRTEQRDSAMYRCASSLLSDRVGNEQYFGPGTRLTVT.